This TCR beta chain was profiled in a study of CD8+ T cells in alopecia areata. Trimming pared 5 bases from V and 1 base from J, leaving 8 bases between. The CDR3 loop spans 12 amino acids. CDR1 and CDR2 from the germline V gene are SQVTM and ANQGSEA. Sequencing relied on a cDNA template that was reverse transcribed from extracted RNA. Sequencing used immunoSEQ multiplex PCR; TCRdb keeps in-frame clones, though not all of them. The table records 150,000 or so clones, approximately 49% of them present only once. V gene TRBV29-1 combines with J gene TRBJ1-2; D call uncertain. Sequenced material: CD8+ T cells sorted from blood, taken at week 0. This clonotype was sampled from a human donor with alopecia areata. DNA for the CDR3: TGCAGCGTTATGAAACGTAACTATGGCTACACCTTC. This gives the protein CSVMKRNYGYTF.